The following is a T cell receptor (beta chain) sequence with its context. The germline gene is not matched at one end of the junction; a read error may be the cause. The CDR3 is 11 amino acids. Germline assignment: CDR1 MNHEY and CDR2 SVGAGI. Source study methods: Amplification from reference gene primers served as the basis for estimated nucleated cell counts. The data were produced by immunoSEQ multiplex PCR, yet TCRdb's version contains in-frame clones alone and is incomplete. That table gives V, J and clone size, and the DNA gave D and trimming. The sample yields under 350,000 clones, roughly 85% seen once. This specimen belongs to a study of blood T cell repertoires in COVID-19. As for the study in general: Material from acute and convalescent COVID-19 was sourced from the United States, Italy and Spain. T cells, B-cell-depleted T cells, or PBMCs supplied cDNA or gDNA.

The receptor comes from a man aged 60 to 69 who had recovered from COVID-19. The sequencing input was peripheral blood. The chain joins TRBV6-5 to TRBJ2-7; 8 positions agree with TRBD2. CDR3 region: CASSRQGLEVF. CDR3 bases: TGTGCCAGCAGTCGCCAGGGACTAGAGGTCTTC.